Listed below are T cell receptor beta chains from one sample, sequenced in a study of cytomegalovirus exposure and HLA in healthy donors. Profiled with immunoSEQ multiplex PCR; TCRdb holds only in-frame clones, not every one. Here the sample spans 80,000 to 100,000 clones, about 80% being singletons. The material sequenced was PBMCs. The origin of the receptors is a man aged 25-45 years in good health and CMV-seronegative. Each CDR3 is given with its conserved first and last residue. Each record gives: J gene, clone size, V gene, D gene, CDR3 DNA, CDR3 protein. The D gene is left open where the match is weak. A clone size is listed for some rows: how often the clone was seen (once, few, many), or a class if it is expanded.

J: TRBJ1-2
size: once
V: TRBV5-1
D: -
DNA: TGCGCCAGCAGCTTCGACAGAAACTATGGCTACACCTTC
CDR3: CASSFDRNYGYTF

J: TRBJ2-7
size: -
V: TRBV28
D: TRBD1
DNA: TGTGCCAGCAGTGGCCCAGGCAGGGGGAAGCTTTGGTCCTACGAGCAGTACTTC
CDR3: CASSGPGRGKLWSYEQYF

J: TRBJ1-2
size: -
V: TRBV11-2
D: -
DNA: TGTGCCAGCAGCCCTCTGAGGGTCTTTAGTAACTATGGCTACACCTTC
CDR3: CASSPLRVFSNYGYTF

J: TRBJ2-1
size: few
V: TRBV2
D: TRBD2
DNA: TGTGCCACCTGGACTAGCGGAAACAATGAGCAGTTCTTC
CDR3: CATWTSGNNEQFF

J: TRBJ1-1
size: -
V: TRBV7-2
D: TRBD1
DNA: TGTGCCAGCAGCCTAAGGACAGGGGGCTGGAATGAAGCTTTCTTT
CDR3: CASSLRTGGWNEAFF

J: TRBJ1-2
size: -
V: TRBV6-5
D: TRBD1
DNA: TGTGCCAGCAGTTACTCGGGACAGGGGAGTACCTATGGCTACACCTTC
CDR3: CASSYSGQGSTYGYTF

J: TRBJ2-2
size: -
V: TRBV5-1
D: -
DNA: TGCGCCAGCAGCTTGGACAGGTCCACCGGGGAGCTGTTTTTT
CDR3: CASSLDRSTGELFF

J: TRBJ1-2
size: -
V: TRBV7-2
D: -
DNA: TGTGCCAGCAGCTTAGCGCACAGCCGCTATGGCTACACCTTC
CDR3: CASSLAHSRYGYTF

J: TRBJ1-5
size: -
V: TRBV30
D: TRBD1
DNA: TGTGCCTGGAGTGTACGGCAGGGGGCTAGAGGAAGGGGCAATCAGCCCCAGCATTTT
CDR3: CAWSVRQGARGRGNQPQHF

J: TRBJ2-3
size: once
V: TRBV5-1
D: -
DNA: TGCGCCAGCAGGGGTGGCGGGAGCACAGATACGCAGTATTTT
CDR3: CASRGGGSTDTQYF

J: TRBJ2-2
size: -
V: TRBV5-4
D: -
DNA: TGTGCCAGCAGCTGGAGTGGACTATTGAACACCGGGGAGCTGTTTTTT
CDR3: CASSWSGLLNTGELFF

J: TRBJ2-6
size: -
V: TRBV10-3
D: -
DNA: TGTGCCATCAGTCCCTCTGGGGCCAACGTCTTGACTTTC
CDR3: CAISPSGANVLTF

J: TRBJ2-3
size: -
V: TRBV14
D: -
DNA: TGTGCCAGCAGCTGGTGGGGACTCACAGATACGCAGTATTTT
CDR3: CASSWWGLTDTQYF

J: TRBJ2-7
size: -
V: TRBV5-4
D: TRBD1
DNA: TGTGCCAGCAGCTTGCCGGGACAGGGGACCGAGCAGTACTTC
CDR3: CASSLPGQGTEQYF

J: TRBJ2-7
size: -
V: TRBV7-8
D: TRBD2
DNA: TGTGCCAGCAGCTGGAGCGGGAGGGCCTTCTACGAGCAGTACTTC
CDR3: CASSWSGRAFYEQYF

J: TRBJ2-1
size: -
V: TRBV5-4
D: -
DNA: TGTGCCAGCAGCTTGGACAGGGCTTCCTACAATGAGCAGTTCTTC
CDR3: CASSLDRASYNEQFF

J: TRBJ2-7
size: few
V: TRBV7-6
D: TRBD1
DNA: TGTGCCAGCAGCTGGGACAGCTCCTACGAGCAGTACTTC
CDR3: CASSWDSSYEQYF

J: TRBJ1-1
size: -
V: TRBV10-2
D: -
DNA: TGCGCCAGCAGCAAAAGGAGGGACACTGAAGCTTTCTTT
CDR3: CASSKRRDTEAFF

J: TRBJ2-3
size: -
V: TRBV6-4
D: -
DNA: TGTGCCAGCAGTGCGGGGGAGTCCACAGATACGCAGTATTTT
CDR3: CASSAGESTDTQYF

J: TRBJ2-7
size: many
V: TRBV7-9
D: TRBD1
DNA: TGTGCCAGCAGCTTATTACAGGGGAAGGACGAGCAGTACTTC
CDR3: CASSLLQGKDEQYF

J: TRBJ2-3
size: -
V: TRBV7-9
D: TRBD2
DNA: TGTGCCAGCAGCATGGGGCCAGGCGGGAGGGCCCCAGATACGCAGTATTTT
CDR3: CASSMGPGGRAPDTQYF

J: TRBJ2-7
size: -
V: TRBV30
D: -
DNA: TGTGCCTGGAGTCGAGCGGTCGAGCAGTACTTC
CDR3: CAWSRAVEQYF

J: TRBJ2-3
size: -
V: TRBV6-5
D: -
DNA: TGTGCCAGCCATTCCGGCAACGGGGGTACGCAGTATTTT
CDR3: CASHSGNGGTQYF

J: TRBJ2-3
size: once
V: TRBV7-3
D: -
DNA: TGTGCCAGCAGCTTCAATAAAGATCCTGCCGGCGGTCATACGCAGTATTTT
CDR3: CASSFNKDPAGGHTQYF

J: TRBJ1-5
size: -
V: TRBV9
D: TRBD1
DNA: TGTGCCAGCAGCGAACAGGGGTCAGGTCAGCCCCAGCATTTT
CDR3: CASSEQGSGQPQHF

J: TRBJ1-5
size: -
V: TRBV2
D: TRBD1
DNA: TGTGCCAGTCTCTCAGACAGGGGATTCGGGCAGCCCCAGCATTTT
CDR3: CASLSDRGFGQPQHF

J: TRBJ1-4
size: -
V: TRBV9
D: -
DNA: TGTGCCAGCAGCGTAGGGGACACGGGGAGTGAAAAACTGTTTTTT
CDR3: CASSVGDTGSEKLFF

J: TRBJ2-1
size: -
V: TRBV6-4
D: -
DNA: TGTGCCAGCAGTGACTCGCTGGGAGACTTCTACAATGAGCAGTTCTTC
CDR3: CASSDSLGDFYNEQFF

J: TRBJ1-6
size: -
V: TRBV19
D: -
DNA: TGTGCCAGTCGACGGGCCGGACTGAAGCGTTCACCCCTCCACTTT
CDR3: CASRRAGLKRSPLHF